This is a list of T cell receptor beta chains from one sample in a study of T-cell memory formation after mild COVID-19. TCRdb itself ran the 5' RACE reads through MiXCR, one entry per CDR3 protein. The table has approximately 410,000 distinct CDR3 sequences, roughly a quarter seen once. Specimen: PBMCs or a T cell subset sorted from them (not recorded which). The receptors here all came from an adult woman who had mild COVID-19 (a few samples of this study predate the infection). Cell type and time point are not known. Each CDR3 is given with its conserved first and last residue. D genes are given only for firm matches. Size values are once, few and many counts, or a class for expanded clones, and some rows have none.

v_call: TRBV7-9; j_call: TRBJ1-2; clone_size: few; d_call: -; cdr3_aa: CASSSIWAGRGNYGYTF
v_call: TRBV7-9; j_call: TRBJ2-1; clone_size: -; d_call: TRBD2; cdr3_aa: CASSLLAGEHYNEQFF
v_call: TRBV24-1; j_call: TRBJ2-2; clone_size: many; d_call: -; cdr3_aa: CATSDLQGSSKNAGELFF
v_call: TRBV24-1; j_call: TRBJ2-7; clone_size: -; d_call: -; cdr3_aa: CATSDPGLGSYEQYF
v_call: TRBV2; j_call: TRBJ1-6; clone_size: -; d_call: -; cdr3_aa: CASSTTTNNSPLHF
v_call: TRBV20-1; j_call: TRBJ2-7; clone_size: -; d_call: -; cdr3_aa: CSARGLRQENTYEQYF
v_call: TRBV12-3/TRBV12-4; j_call: TRBJ2-2; clone_size: -; d_call: TRBD2; cdr3_aa: CASSSLSGGATGELFF
v_call: TRBV5-1; j_call: TRBJ2-3; clone_size: few; d_call: TRBD2; cdr3_aa: CASTQGPRGGTDTQYF
v_call: TRBV4-2; j_call: TRBJ2-7; clone_size: -; d_call: -; cdr3_aa: CASSQVWAGSSYEQYF
v_call: TRBV2; j_call: TRBJ2-1; clone_size: few; d_call: TRBD2; cdr3_aa: CASRASGDYNEQFF
v_call: TRBV5-1; j_call: TRBJ2-2; clone_size: many; d_call: TRBD2; cdr3_aa: CASSLPLAGTNTGELFF
v_call: TRBV25-1; j_call: TRBJ2-3; clone_size: -; d_call: TRBD2; cdr3_aa: CASSEAGTSGTGRGGDTQYF
v_call: TRBV6-5; j_call: TRBJ2-3; clone_size: -; d_call: -; cdr3_aa: CASSYDGRTDTQYF
v_call: TRBV7-9; j_call: TRBJ2-3; clone_size: few; d_call: -; cdr3_aa: CASSFEGSTDTQYF
v_call: TRBV30; j_call: TRBJ2-3; clone_size: few; d_call: -; cdr3_aa: CAWSPGLATDTQYF
v_call: TRBV7-9; j_call: TRBJ2-1; clone_size: -; d_call: -; cdr3_aa: CASSLQGDEQFF
v_call: TRBV7-9; j_call: TRBJ2-7; clone_size: few; d_call: -; cdr3_aa: CASSPSPPGQSYEQYF
v_call: TRBV7-6; j_call: TRBJ2-7; clone_size: many; d_call: TRBD2; cdr3_aa: CASSLNGGLAGGISYEQYF
v_call: TRBV3-1; j_call: TRBJ2-5; clone_size: few; d_call: TRBD1; cdr3_aa: CASSQASTGGRETQYF
v_call: TRBV15; j_call: TRBJ2-7; clone_size: -; d_call: -; cdr3_aa: CATSRDFGGQGTYEQYF
v_call: TRBV29-1; j_call: TRBJ2-3; clone_size: -; d_call: TRBD2; cdr3_aa: CGVTGTSGRETDTQYF
v_call: TRBV4-2; j_call: TRBJ1-2; clone_size: -; d_call: -; cdr3_aa: CASSQDPREAGYTF
v_call: TRBV3-1; j_call: TRBJ2-4; clone_size: few; d_call: -; cdr3_aa: CASSLGGGLNIQYF
v_call: TRBV10-2; j_call: TRBJ2-7; clone_size: -; d_call: -; cdr3_aa: CASSDERTSYEQYF
v_call: TRBV6-5; j_call: TRBJ1-1; clone_size: few; d_call: -; cdr3_aa: CASSYDGNTEAFF
v_call: TRBV5-1; j_call: TRBJ2-2; clone_size: few; d_call: -; cdr3_aa: CASSLRQEGTGELFF
v_call: TRBV20-1; j_call: TRBJ2-7; clone_size: -; d_call: -; cdr3_aa: CSARDQGVSYEQYF
v_call: TRBV27; j_call: TRBJ2-3; clone_size: few; d_call: -; cdr3_aa: CASGDVTDTQYF
v_call: TRBV3-1; j_call: TRBJ2-3; clone_size: -; d_call: TRBD1; cdr3_aa: CASSRTGVGVSTDTQYF
v_call: TRBV5-1; j_call: TRBJ1-1; clone_size: -; d_call: -; cdr3_aa: CASSRDSEAFF
v_call: TRBV14; j_call: TRBJ2-1; clone_size: -; d_call: TRBD1; cdr3_aa: CASSQRSLGQGARNEQFF
v_call: TRBV6-5; j_call: TRBJ2-5; clone_size: -; d_call: TRBD2; cdr3_aa: CASSKGLSSGRKETQYF
v_call: TRBV5-6; j_call: TRBJ1-4; clone_size: -; d_call: -; cdr3_aa: CASSLRTTGSEKLFF
v_call: TRBV20-1; j_call: TRBJ2-3; clone_size: many; d_call: TRBD2; cdr3_aa: CSAKTSGSTDTQYF
v_call: TRBV7-8; j_call: TRBJ2-2; clone_size: many; d_call: TRBD2; cdr3_aa: CASSLSGAGYTGELFF
v_call: TRBV5-1; j_call: TRBJ1-1; clone_size: few; d_call: -; cdr3_aa: CASSPRTATNTEAFF
v_call: TRBV28; j_call: TRBJ2-1; clone_size: -; d_call: TRBD1; cdr3_aa: CASRRDRGTSSYNEQFF
v_call: TRBV27; j_call: TRBJ2-7; clone_size: many; d_call: -; cdr3_aa: CASSRLYTYEQYF
v_call: TRBV3-1; j_call: TRBJ1-5; clone_size: few; d_call: -; cdr3_aa: CASSGFNQPQHF
v_call: TRBV13; j_call: TRBJ2-5; clone_size: -; d_call: -; cdr3_aa: CASSRIGAGPLQETQYF
v_call: TRBV5-6; j_call: TRBJ2-1; clone_size: -; d_call: -; cdr3_aa: CASSLISGQGEFF
v_call: TRBV5-1; j_call: TRBJ2-4; clone_size: -; d_call: TRBD1; cdr3_aa: CASSRGQGANKNIQYF
v_call: TRBV5-5; j_call: TRBJ2-3; clone_size: few; d_call: -; cdr3_aa: CASTRGRGRDTQYF
v_call: TRBV5-5; j_call: TRBJ1-4; clone_size: -; d_call: TRBD1; cdr3_aa: CASSGQGATNEKLFF
v_call: TRBV29-1; j_call: TRBJ2-7; clone_size: -; d_call: -; cdr3_aa: CSIQGGDRSYEQYF
v_call: TRBV5-1; j_call: TRBJ2-3; clone_size: -; d_call: -; cdr3_aa: CASSLSGRVTDTQYF